This T cell receptor beta chain was sequenced during a study of graft-versus-host responses after intestinal transplantation. Study in general: Recipients obtained multivisceral, liver-intestinal, or isolated intestinal transplants. Every recipient had anti-thymocyte globulin induction and two to four years of tacrolimus plus steroids. Study-level points and caveats: Clonal ratios of graft-versus-host to host-versus-graft in allografts were high for patients exhibiting graft-donor T cell macrochimerism.

About this clone itself: Its antigen remains unidentified.

Clones were sequenced by immunoSEQ multiplex PCR, and TCRdb holds only the in-frame ones, with some missing. The data show 90,000 to 130,000 clones, approximately 92% seen once. This CDR3 spans 15 amino acids. V shed 4 bases and J 5 bases; nucleotides not matched to a gene: 12. Per germline, CDR1 SGHRS and CDR2 YFSETQ. This clonotype was sampled from a human donor who was the organ donor for an intestinal transplant. V is TRBV5-1 and J is TRBJ2-7; 7 nucleotides match TRBD1. The material was unstimulated CD4+ T cells sorted from spleen or lymph node cells, obtained before transplant. CDR3: CASSPSSGTAHEQYF. Here the CDR3 DNA reads TGCGCCAGCAGCCCATCCTCCGGGACAGCCCACGAGCAGTACTTC. Based on the CDR3 plus reference TRBV5-1 and TRBJ2-7, the full variable domain is KAGVTQTPRYLIKTRGQQVTLSCSPISGHRSVSWYQQTPGQGLQFLFEYFSETQRNKGNFPGRFSGRQFSNSRSEMNVSTLELGDSALYLCASSPSSGTAHEQYFGPGTRLTVT.